A single sample gave rise to the 15 T cell receptor beta chains below, sequenced in a study of early stage breast cancer tumors. Sequenced by immunoSEQ multiplex PCR; TCRdb stores in-frame clones only, minus some. The sample contains tens of thousands of clones, around 90% of which appear only once. The sample comprised blood. The receptors were gathered from a person between 65 and 80 years old with breast cancer.

The genes are TRBV6-1 and TRBJ2-3; 9 bases match TRBD1. The germline CDR1 and CDR2 sequences are MNHNS and SASEGT. V gave up 3 bases and J gave up 3 bases; unmatched junction bases: 7. The CDR3 consists of 16 residues. As DNA, the CDR3 is TGTGCCAGCAGTGAGTCGGACAGGGGTTCGACAGATACGCAGTATTTT. Protein product: CASSESDRGSTDTQYF.

This chain uses TRBV2 with TRBJ2-1; 12 bases align to TRBD2. V shed 7 bases, J shed 4 bases, and the junction held 5 bases outside the gene matches. Germline V CDR1 and CDR2: SNHLY, FYNNEI. The CDR3 contains 15 residues. CDR3 loop: CASNRLAGVYNEQFF. The CDR3 nucleotides read TGTGCCAGCAACCGACTAGCGGGAGTTTACAATGAGCAGTTCTTC.

This chain joins TRBV9 and TRBJ2-5; the D gene is possibly TRBD1 (8 bases). Germline lookup yields CDR1 SGDLS and CDR2 YYNGEE. V was shortened by 4 bases and J by 4 bases, with 20 bases between the two germline ends. The CDR3 contains 16 residues. DNA of the CDR3: TGTGCCAGCAGCCGTACAGGGGGGGTTGTGGGAGAGACCCAGTACTTC. Residues: CASSRTGGVVGETQYF.

The rearrangement uses TRBV7-3 and TRBJ2-1, with TRBD2 matching over 10 bases. CDR1 is SGHTA and CDR2 is FQGTGA in the germline V gene. Unmatched junction bases numbered 5, after V lost 3 bases and J lost 9 bases. This CDR3 comprises 14 residues. The CDR3 DNA reads TGTGCCAGCAGCTTCAGCGGGAGGGACGCTGAGCAGTTCTTC. It specifies CASSFSGRDAEQFF.

This rearrangement joins TRBV7-2 to TRBJ2-2; D gene uncertain. CDR1 is SGHTA, CDR2 FQGNSA, per germline. V gave up 0 bases and J gave up 5 bases, with 10 bases separating them. The CDR3 extends over 15 amino acids. The CDR3 sequence: CASSLAARSTGELFF. Written as DNA, the CDR3 is TGTGCCAGCAGCTTAGCGGCCAGGTCGACCGGGGAGCTGTTTTTT. Supplemented by reference TRBV7-2 and TRBJ2-2, the full variable domain reads GAGVSQSPSNKVTEKGKDVELRCDPISGHTALYWYRQSLGQGLEFLIYFQGNSAPDKSGLPSDRFSAERTGGSVSTLTIQRTQQEDSAVYLCASSLAARSTGELFFGEGSRLTVL.

This clone was recorded once. The CDR3 DNA is TGTGCCAGCAGCTTATCGCGGATGGCAGCCATATATTTT. This codes for CASSLSRMAAIYF. The chain employs TRBV7-9 and TRBJ1-3; the D is unclear. There are 13 residues in the CDR3. CDR1 is SEHNR and CDR2 is FQNEAQ in the germline V gene (reference sequence). V lost 2 bases and J lost 11, with 13 bases in between.

The V call is TRBV28, the J call TRBJ2-1; 8 bases agree with TRBD2. There are 12 residues in the CDR3. Germline trimming cut 6 bases from V and 9 bases from J; bases unmatched to any gene: 4. CDR1 MDHEN and CDR2 SYDVKM come from the germline V gene. The CDR3 loop reads CASSPGGVEQFF. The CDR3, as DNA: TGTGCCAGCAGCCCGGGGGGGGTTGAGCAGTTCTTC.

The CDR3 sequence: CASSLGTSGNIQYF. In DNA form, the CDR3 reads TGCGCCAGCAGCTTGGGAACCAGCGGTAACATTCAGTACTTC. V usage is TRBV5-1 and J usage is TRBJ2-4; D may be TRBD2 (5 bases). This CDR3 contains 14 residues. V shed 0 bases and J shed 7 bases, with 11 bases lying between them. CDR1 is SGHRS and CDR2 is YFSETQ in the germline V gene.

This clone showed up just a few times. The J gene is TRBJ1-2, the V gene TRBV4-2, with a possible D match to TRBD1 (6 bases). This CDR3 region has 14 residues. V shed 2 bases and J shed 5 bases, with 12 bases lying between them. Germline V gives CDR1 LGHNA, CDR2 YNFKEQ. The CDR3 DNA is TGTGCCAGCAGCCAACTGGGGGCCGGATATGGCTACACCTTC. Translation gives CASSQLGAGYGYTF.

The chain combines TRBV28 with TRBJ2-7; 7 nucleotides line up with TRBD2. This CDR3 has 15 residues. The junction had 8 bases not matched to a gene; V was cut back by 2 bases and J by 4 bases. Germline CDR1 is MDHEN and CDR2 is SYDVKM. This CDR3 reads CASSLGGRARYEQYF. The CDR3 DNA reads as TGTGCCAGCAGTTTAGGGGGGAGGGCCCGATACGAGCAGTACTTC.

The rearrangement links TRBV5-1 to TRBJ1-4; 8 nucleotides match TRBD1. Germline V gene data show CDR1 as SGHRS and CDR2 as YFSETQ. The ends lost 4 bases at V and 4 bases at J; junction bases unmatched: 3. This CDR3 is built from 14 residues. This CDR3 is CASSIGQGNEKLFF. The DNA for the CDR3 is TGCGCCAGCAGCATAGGACAGGGTAATGAAAAACTGTTTTTT.

The chain links TRBV7-9 to TRBJ1-1; 7 bases fit TRBD1. The V gene end was trimmed by 2 bases and the J gene end by 1 base; junction bases not matched to a gene: 4. This CDR3 has 15 amino acids. Germline lookup yields CDR1 SEHNR and CDR2 FQNEAQ (reference sequence). The CDR3 protein is CASSLRGTANTEAFF. CDR3 DNA: TGTGCCAGCAGCTTAAGAGGGACAGCGAACACTGAAGCTTTCTTT.

The chain is built from TRBV5-8 and TRBJ2-5; 13 bases map to TRBD2. In germline, CDR1 is SGHTS, CDR2 YDEGEE. CDR3 length: 16 residues. V dropped 4 bases and J dropped 4; count of bases not matched to a gene: 7. The CDR3 loop is CASSRRTSGSLETQYF. In nucleotides, the CDR3 is TGTGCCAGCAGCCGCCGGACTAGCGGGAGTTTAGAGACCCAGTACTTC.

The V gene is TRBV5-6, the J gene TRBJ2-2; weak D call: TRBD1 (6 bases). Trimming shortened V by 3 bases and J by 1 base, and 13 bases separated the two germline ends. The CDR3 runs to 16 residues. Germline CDR1 SGHDT, CDR2 YYEEEE. This CDR3 is CASSSNRALNTGELFF. CDR3 coding DNA: TGTGCCAGCAGCTCGAACAGGGCCCTGAACACCGGGGAGCTGTTTTTT.

This clone was seen more than once but under ten times. The chain combines TRBV6-5 with TRBJ1-2; 11 nucleotides line up with TRBD1. V gave up 11 bases and J gave up 8 bases; unmatched junction bases: 10. Germline lookup yields CDR1 MNHEY and CDR2 SVGAGI. CDR3 length: 13 amino acids. The CDR3: CAVSRTGGRGYTF. The CDR3 coding sequence is TGTGCCGTCAGTCGGACAGGGGGCCGAGGCTACACCTTC.